A single sample gave rise to the 2 T cell receptor beta chains below, sequenced in a study of cytomegalovirus exposure and HLA in healthy donors. The PCR had 60 Vbeta and 13 Jbeta primers. Assay used: immunoSEQ multiplex PCR; TCRdb lists only in-frame clones, some missing. The data hold under 150,000 clones, with over 75% observed a single time. Sequenced material: PBMCs. Source of these receptors: a boy younger than 18 in good health and CMV-seronegative.

The chain carries TRBV4-1 and TRBJ1-5; 9 bases fit TRBD1. CDR1 and CDR2 (germline): MGHRA, YSYEKL. J lost 0 bases, V lost 2 bases, and 11 bases had no gene match. The CDR3 has 19 amino acids. CDR3 coding DNA: TGCGCCAGCAGCCAAACCGGGACAGGGAGATTCAATAGCAATCAGCCCCAGCATTTT. Amino acid sequence: CASSQTGTGRFNSNQPQHF.

The rearrangement joins TRBV27 to TRBJ2-7, with 11 bases fitting TRBD1. This CDR3 is 14 amino acids long. Germline V gene sequence: CDR1 MNHEY, CDR2 SMNVEV (reference sequence). Unmatched junction bases numbered 2, after V lost 4 bases and J lost 3 bases. CDR3 DNA: TGTGCCAGCAGTTCCGGGACAGGGGGCTACGAGCAGTACTTC. The encoded protein is CASSSGTGGYEQYF.